This T cell receptor (beta chain) came from a study of persistence of HIV-infected CD4 T cells. Turning to this clone: Its antigen is currently unknown.

Cells were stimulated nonspecifically with anti-CD3/anti-CD28 magnetic beads. Responding CD4+ T cells were sorted by upregulation of both CD40 ligand and CD69. Donors were HIV-1-infected adults who began suppressive ART during chronic infection. The libraries were made with immunoSEQ version 4 in survey mode. Method: immunoSEQ multiplex PCR; TCRdb's copy keeps in-frame clones and lacks some. The sample shows 35,000 to 40,000 clones, approximately 86% of them seen only once. The sample was CD4+ T cells sorted from PBMCs after approximately 19-hour stimulation, taken from a patient who received antiretroviral therapy. This TCR was sampled from an adult man with HIV who was CMV-seropositive.

The CDR3 DNA reads as TGTGCCAGCAGCCAAGATAACAGGGAAGGGGGAGTGGGTGGCTACACCTTC. Protein: CASSQDNREGGVGGYTF. The V gene is TRBV4-2, the J gene TRBJ1-2; possibly TRBD1 for D (6 bases). Between the trimmed V and J ends, which lost 0 bases and 7 bases, there was a span of 21 bases. The germline CDR1 and CDR2 sequences are LGHNA and YNFKEQ. The CDR3 totals 17 residues.